Each of the 9 T cell receptor beta chains below was sequenced from the same sample in a study of blood T cell repertoires in COVID-19 (dated by TCRdb to the early 2020s). The library relied on the immunoSEQ multiplex PCR assay. The source is immuneACCESS, and TCRdb retained only in-frame sequences with V and J called. Part of the clones is not carried over; for the studies checked, unresolved V genes explain less than half of this, and the remainder is unexplained. This sample has about 200,000 clones in its table, and approximately 80% of those were observed once. The top ten clonotypes cover less than 8% of the sample. Sequencing input: PBMCs or T cells enriched from blood (not recorded which). All receptors come from a woman in her thirties or forties with acute COVID-19.

The chain recombines TRBV2 with TRBJ1-6, with D uncertain. The CDR3 has 18 residues. Trimming stripped 3 bases from V and 0 bases from J, with 15 bases between. Germline V gene data show CDR1 as SNHLY and CDR2 as FYNNEI. CDR3 sequence: CASSESPVGSSYNSPLHF. For the CDR3, the DNA is TGTGCCAGCAGTGAGAGTCCGGTGGGGAGCTCCTATAATTCACCCCTCCACTTT.

The chain uses TRBV19 and TRBJ1-2; 8 bases agree with TRBD1. The CDR3 sequence is 14 residues long. The V gene end was trimmed by 7 bases and the J gene end by 2 bases; junction bases not matched to a gene: 6. Germline loops: CDR1 LNHDA, CDR2 SQIVND (reference sequence). The CDR3 sequence: CASTGTGANYGYTF. The CDR3 DNA sequence: TGTGCCAGTACCGGGACAGGAGCCAACTATGGCTACACCTTC. The variable domain in full, completed from reference TRBV19 and TRBJ1-2, reads DGGITQSPKYLFRKEGQNVTLSCEQNLNHDAMYWYRQDPGQGLRLIYYSQIVNDFQKGDIAEGYSVSREKKESFPLTVTSAQKNPTAFYLCASTGTGANYGYTFGSGTRLTVV.

This chain links TRBV5-5 with TRBJ2-3; 7 bases map to TRBD1. CDR3 length: 15 residues. V gave up 4 bases and J gave up 0 bases; unmatched junction bases: 5. Germline V CDR1 and CDR2: SGHKS, YYEKEE (reference sequence). CDR3 residues: CASSTPGQSTDTQYF. Written as DNA, the CDR3 is TGTGCCAGCAGCACCCCGGGACAGAGCACAGATACGCAGTATTTT.

The chain carries TRBV7-9 and TRBJ1-6; D not certain. V was trimmed by 4 bases and J by 8 bases, leaving 21 bases between them. Germline lookup yields CDR1 SEHNR and CDR2 FQNEAQ (reference sequence). The CDR3 runs 17 residues. The CDR3 DNA reads TGTGCCAGCAGCTCGAGTGTTATCACGGAGAGGGATTCACCCCTCCACTTT. Its protein product is CASSSSVITERDSPLHF.

In this sample, this clone turned up a few times. The chain recombines TRBV6-5 with TRBJ2-7; no firm D call. The length of the CDR3 is 12 residues. Trimming removed 6 bases from V and 4 bases from J, with 10 bases in between. The germline CDR1 and CDR2 sequences are MNHEY and SVGAGI. CDR3 region: CASSVTLYEQYF. CDR3 nucleotide sequence: TGTGCCAGCAGCGTGACACTGTACGAGCAGTACTTC.

The chain is built from TRBV28 and TRBJ1-3, with 7 bases matching TRBD1. Germline CDR1 reads MDHEN; CDR2 reads SYDVKM. Trimming at V came to 5 bases and at J to 2 bases, leaving 6 bases not matched to a gene. This CDR3 is built from 15 residues. The CDR3: CASSPPRGAGNTIYF. CDR3 sequence (DNA): TGTGCCAGCAGTCCTCCCAGGGGGGCTGGAAACACCATATATTTT.

The rearrangement links TRBV11-3 to TRBJ2-1; TRBD1 is a possible D gene (6 bases). V lost 5 bases, J lost 2 bases, and 13 bases lay in between. The germline V gene has CDR1 SGHNT and CDR2 YENEEA. This CDR3 contains 15 residues. The chain's CDR3 is CASSLLDRPYNEQFF. In DNA, the CDR3 is TGTGCCAGCAGCCTCTTGGACAGACCCTACAATGAGCAGTTCTTC.

The chain couples TRBV30 to TRBJ2-5, with 9 bases aligning to TRBD2. The V and J ends lost 4 bases and 5 bases, in that order; junction bases with no gene match: 5. The V gene's germline CDR1 is GTSNPN and CDR2 SVGIG (reference sequence). The CDR3 is made up of 13 amino acids. CDR3 residues: CAWKGLAPETQYF. DNA of the CDR3: TGTGCCTGGAAGGGACTAGCACCGGAGACCCAGTACTTC.

This chain connects TRBV9 to TRBJ2-4; D perhaps matches TRBD2 (5 bases). Deletions cut 3 bases from V and 8 bases from J, with 21 bases between. The V gene's germline CDR1 is SGDLS and CDR2 YYNGEE. The CDR3 is 16 residues long. Here the CDR3 DNA reads TGTGCCAGCAGCGGGAGTAGAGGGCGGGCCGGTGACATTCAGTACTTC. Amino acid sequence: CASSGSRGRAGDIQYF.